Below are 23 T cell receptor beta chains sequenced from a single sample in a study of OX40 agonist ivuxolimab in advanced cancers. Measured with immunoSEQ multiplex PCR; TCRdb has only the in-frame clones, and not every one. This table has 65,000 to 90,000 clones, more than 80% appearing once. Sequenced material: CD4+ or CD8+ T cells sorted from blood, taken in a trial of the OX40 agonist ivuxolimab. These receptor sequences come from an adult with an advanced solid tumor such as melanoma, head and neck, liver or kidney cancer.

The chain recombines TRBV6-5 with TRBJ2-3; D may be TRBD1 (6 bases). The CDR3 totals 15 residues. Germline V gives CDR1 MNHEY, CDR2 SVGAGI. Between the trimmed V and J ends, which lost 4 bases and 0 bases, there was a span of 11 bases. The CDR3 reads CASSWGRLSTDTQYF. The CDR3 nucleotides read TGTGCCAGCAGTTGGGGGCGACTTAGCACAGATACGCAGTATTTT.

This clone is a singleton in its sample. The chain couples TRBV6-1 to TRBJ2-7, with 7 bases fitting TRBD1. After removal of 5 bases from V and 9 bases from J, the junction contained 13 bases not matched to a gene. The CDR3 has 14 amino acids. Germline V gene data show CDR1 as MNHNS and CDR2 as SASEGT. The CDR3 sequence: CASSITTGKVVQYV. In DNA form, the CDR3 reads TGTGCCAGCAGTATTACGACAGGGAAGGTAGTGCAGTACGTC.

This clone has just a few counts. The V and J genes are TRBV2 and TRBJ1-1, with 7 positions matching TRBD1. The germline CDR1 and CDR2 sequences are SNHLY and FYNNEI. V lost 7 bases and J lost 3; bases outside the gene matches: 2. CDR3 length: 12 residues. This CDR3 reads CASIGGHTEAFF. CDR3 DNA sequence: TGTGCCAGCATAGGGGGCCACACTGAAGCTTTCTTT.

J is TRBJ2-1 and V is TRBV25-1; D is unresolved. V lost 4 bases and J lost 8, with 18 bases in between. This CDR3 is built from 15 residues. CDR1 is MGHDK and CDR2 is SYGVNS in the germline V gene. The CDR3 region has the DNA TGTGCCAGCAGTGTCCTGGACCGTAATCTCGATGAGCAGTTCTTC. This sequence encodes CASSVLDRNLDEQFF.

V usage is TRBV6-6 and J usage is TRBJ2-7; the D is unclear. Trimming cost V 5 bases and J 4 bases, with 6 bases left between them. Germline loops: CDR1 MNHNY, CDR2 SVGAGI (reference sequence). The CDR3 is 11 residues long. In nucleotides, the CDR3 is TGTGCCAGCAGTCCCTCTTACGAGCAGTACTTC. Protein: CASSPSYEQYF.

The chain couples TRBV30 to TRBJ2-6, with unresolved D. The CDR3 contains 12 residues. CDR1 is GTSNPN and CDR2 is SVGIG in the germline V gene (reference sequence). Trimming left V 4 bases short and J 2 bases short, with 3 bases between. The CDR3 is CAWTPGANVLTF. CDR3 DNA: TGTGCCTGGACGCCTGGGGCCAACGTCCTGACTTTC. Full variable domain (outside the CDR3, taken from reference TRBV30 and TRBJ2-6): SQTIHQWPATLVQPVGSPLSLECTVEGTSNPNLYWYRQAAGRGLQLLFYSVGIGQISSEVPQNLSASRPQDRQFILSSKKLLLSDSGFYLCAWTPGANVLTFGAGSRLTVL.

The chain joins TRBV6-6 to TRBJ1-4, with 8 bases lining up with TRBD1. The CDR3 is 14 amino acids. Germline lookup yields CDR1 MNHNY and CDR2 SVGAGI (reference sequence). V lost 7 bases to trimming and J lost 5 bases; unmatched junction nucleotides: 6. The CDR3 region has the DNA TGTGCCAGCATTTCTACAGGGGGGAATGAAAAACTGTTTTTT. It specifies CASISTGGNEKLFF.

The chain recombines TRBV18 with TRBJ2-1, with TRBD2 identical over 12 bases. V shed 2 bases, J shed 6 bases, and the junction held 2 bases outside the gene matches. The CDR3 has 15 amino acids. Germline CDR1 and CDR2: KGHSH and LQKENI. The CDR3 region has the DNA TGTGCCAGCTCACCAAGGACTAGCGGGGCCAATGAGCAGTTCTTC. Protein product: CASSPRTSGANEQFF.

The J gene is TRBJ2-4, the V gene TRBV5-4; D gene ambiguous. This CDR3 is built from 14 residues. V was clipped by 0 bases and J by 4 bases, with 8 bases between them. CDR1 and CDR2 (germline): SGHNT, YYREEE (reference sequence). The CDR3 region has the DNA TGTGCCAGCAGCTTGGAGGCTACTAAAAACATTCAGTACTTC. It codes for CASSLEATKNIQYF.

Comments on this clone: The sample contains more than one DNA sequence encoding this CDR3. The CDR3 region is CASSPDSGNTIYF. CDR3 DNA: TGTGCCAGCTCCCCAGACTCTGGAAACACCATATATTTT. This chain connects TRBV18 to TRBJ1-3; D gene unclear. The germline V and J ends were trimmed by 6 bases and 0 bases, with 6 bases remaining between them. The CDR3 consists of 13 residues. CDR1 and CDR2 (germline): KGHSH, LQKENI.

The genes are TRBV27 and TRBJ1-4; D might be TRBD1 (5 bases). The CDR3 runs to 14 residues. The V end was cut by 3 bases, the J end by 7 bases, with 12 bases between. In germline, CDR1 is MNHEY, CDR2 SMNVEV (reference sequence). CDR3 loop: CASSFQGLGEKLFF. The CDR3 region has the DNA TGTGCCAGCAGTTTCCAGGGTTTGGGTGAAAAACTGTTTTTT.

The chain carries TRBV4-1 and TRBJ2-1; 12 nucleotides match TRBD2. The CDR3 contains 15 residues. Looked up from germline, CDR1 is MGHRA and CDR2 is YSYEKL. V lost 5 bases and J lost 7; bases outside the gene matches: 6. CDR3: CASSKLAGGVNEQFF. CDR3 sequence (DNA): TGCGCCAGCAGCAAACTAGCGGGGGGAGTAAATGAGCAGTTCTTC.

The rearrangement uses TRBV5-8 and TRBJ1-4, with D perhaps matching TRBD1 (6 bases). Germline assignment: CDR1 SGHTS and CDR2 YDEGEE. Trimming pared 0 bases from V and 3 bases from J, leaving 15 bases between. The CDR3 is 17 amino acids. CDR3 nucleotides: TGTGCCAGCAGCTTGGAAACCGACAGGTCGGCTAATGAAAAACTGTTTTTT. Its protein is CASSLETDRSANEKLFF.

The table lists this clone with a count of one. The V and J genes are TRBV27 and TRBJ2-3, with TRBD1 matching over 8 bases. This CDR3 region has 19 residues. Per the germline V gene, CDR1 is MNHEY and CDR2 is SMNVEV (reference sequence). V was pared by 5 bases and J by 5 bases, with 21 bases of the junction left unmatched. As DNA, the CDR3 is TGTGCCAGCAGTCCCATATGGAATTCTGCCGGGACAGGTGGAGATACGCAGTATTTT. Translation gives CASSPIWNSAGTGGDTQYF.

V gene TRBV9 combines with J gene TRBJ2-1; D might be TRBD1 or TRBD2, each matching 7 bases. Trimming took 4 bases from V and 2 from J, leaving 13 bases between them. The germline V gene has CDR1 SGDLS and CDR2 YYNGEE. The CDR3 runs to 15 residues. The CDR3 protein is CASSLSGGAYNEQFF. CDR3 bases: TGTGCCAGCAGCCTCTCAGGGGGGGCCTACAATGAGCAGTTCTTC.

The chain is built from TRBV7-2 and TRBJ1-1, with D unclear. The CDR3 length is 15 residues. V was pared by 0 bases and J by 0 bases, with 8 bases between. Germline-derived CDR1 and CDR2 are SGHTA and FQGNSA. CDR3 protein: CASSLALSLNTEAFF. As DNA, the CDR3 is TGTGCCAGCAGCTTAGCTCTCAGTTTGAACACTGAAGCTTTCTTT.

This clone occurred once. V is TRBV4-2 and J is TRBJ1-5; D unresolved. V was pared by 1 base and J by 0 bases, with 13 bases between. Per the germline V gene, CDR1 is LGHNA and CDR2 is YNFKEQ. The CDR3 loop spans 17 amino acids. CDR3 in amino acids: CASSQVIVEDSNQPQHF. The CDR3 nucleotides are TGTGCCAGCAGCCAAGTTATAGTGGAAGATAGCAATCAGCCCCAGCATTTT.

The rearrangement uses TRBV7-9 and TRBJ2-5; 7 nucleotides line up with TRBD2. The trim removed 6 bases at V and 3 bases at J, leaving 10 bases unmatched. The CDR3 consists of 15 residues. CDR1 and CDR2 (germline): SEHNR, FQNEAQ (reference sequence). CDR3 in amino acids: CASSQGGGAKETQYF. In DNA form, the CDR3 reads TGTGCCAGCAGTCAGGGCGGGGGAGCTAAAGAGACCCAGTACTTC.

Here the CDR3 DNA reads TGTGCCAGCAGGAAGGCGGACAGGGAGGATCAGCCCCAGCATTTT. Its protein is CASRKADREDQPQHF. This rearrangement joins TRBV28 to TRBJ1-5, with 8 bases aligning to TRBD1. Losses at the gene ends were 6 bases for V and 5 bases for J; bases not matched to a gene: 9. Germline lookup yields CDR1 MDHEN and CDR2 SYDVKM. The length of the CDR3 is 15 residues.

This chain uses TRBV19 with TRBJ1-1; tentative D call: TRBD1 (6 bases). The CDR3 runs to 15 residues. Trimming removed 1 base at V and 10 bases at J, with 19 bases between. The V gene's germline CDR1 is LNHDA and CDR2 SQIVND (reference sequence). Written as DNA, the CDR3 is TGTGCCAGTAGTATAGCCCCGGGGGCTGTAGGTGGAGCTTTCTTT. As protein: CASSIAPGAVGGAFF.

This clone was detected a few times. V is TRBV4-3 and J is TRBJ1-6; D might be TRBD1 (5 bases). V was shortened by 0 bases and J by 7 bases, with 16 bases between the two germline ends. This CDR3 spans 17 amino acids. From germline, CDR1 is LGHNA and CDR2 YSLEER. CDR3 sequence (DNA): TGCGCCAGCAGCCAAGATGCGGGGAGAGGGGCCAATTCACCCCTCCACTTT. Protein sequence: CASSQDAGRGANSPLHF.

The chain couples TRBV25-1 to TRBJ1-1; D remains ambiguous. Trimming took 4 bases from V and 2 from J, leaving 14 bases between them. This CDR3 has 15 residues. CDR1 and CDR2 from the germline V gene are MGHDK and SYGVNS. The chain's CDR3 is CASSGSEVINTEAFF. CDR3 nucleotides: TGTGCCAGCAGTGGTTCTGAAGTAATAAACACTGAAGCTTTCTTT.

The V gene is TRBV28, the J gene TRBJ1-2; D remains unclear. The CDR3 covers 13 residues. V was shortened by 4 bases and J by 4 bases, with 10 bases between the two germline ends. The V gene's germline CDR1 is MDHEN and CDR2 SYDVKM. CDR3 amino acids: CASSSVAAYGYTF. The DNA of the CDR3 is TGTGCCAGCAGTTCAGTCGCAGCCTATGGCTACACCTTC.